These 13 T cell receptor beta chains share one sample of origin, sequenced in a study of cytomegalovirus exposure and HLA in healthy donors. Amplification used 60 Vbeta primers and 13 Jbeta primers. The protocol was immunoSEQ multiplex PCR, while the TCRdb copy is restricted to in-frame clones and leaves out a portion. The sample includes around 220,000 clones, around 85% of them seen just once. Sequencing was carried out using PBMCs. These receptors originate from a girl aged 2 to 9 in good health and CMV-seronegative.

J is TRBJ1-6 and V is TRBV6-5, with 7 bases matching TRBD1. Germline loops: CDR1 MNHEY, CDR2 SVGAGI. This CDR3 has 15 residues. Trimming removed 2 bases from V and 10 bases from J; junction bases left unmatched: 8. DNA of the CDR3: TGTGCCAGCAGTTACCACCGACAGGGAGGATCACCCCTCCACTTT. It yields the protein CASSYHRQGGSPLHF.

A few counts support this clone. This sequence joins TRBV25-1 and TRBJ1-4, with TRBD1 identical over 8 bases. Germline V CDR1 and CDR2: MGHDK, SYGVNS. Germline trimming cut 3 bases from V and 8 bases from J; bases unmatched to any gene: 5. The CDR3 consists of 14 residues. DNA for the CDR3: TGTGCCAGCAGTGAGCCGACAGGGGACGAAAAACTGTTTTTT. It translates to CASSEPTGDEKLFF.

This chain connects TRBV27 to TRBJ2-7; D is unclear. The CDR3 consists of 13 residues. Germline lookup yields CDR1 MNHEY and CDR2 SMNVEV (reference sequence). V lost 2 bases and J 3 bases, leaving 8 bases between the germline ends. The DNA of the CDR3 is TGTGCCAGCAGTTTAGGGCAGGTCTACGAGCAGTACTTC. Translation gives CASSLGQVYEQYF.

This clone showed up just a few times. The V gene is TRBV19, the J gene TRBJ2-2; 7 bases match TRBD1. Germline loops: CDR1 LNHDA, CDR2 SQIVND (reference sequence). The CDR3 sequence is 15 residues long. J gave up 1 base and V 6 bases, and 5 bases lay outside the gene matches. The CDR3 nucleotides are TGTGCCAGTAGAGTCGACAGGGTGAACACCGGGGAGCTGTTTTTT. Translated, it gives CASRVDRVNTGELFF.

CDR3 nucleotides: TGTGCCAGCAGCTTAGAGGGAGTCGAGCAGTACTTC. Amino acid sequence: CASSLEGVEQYF. This chain links TRBV5-4 with TRBJ2-5; D is possibly TRBD2 (5 bases). The DNA end is a closer match to TRBJ2-7, so the J assignment may be wrong. In germline, CDR1 is SGHNT, CDR2 YYREEE (reference sequence). The CDR3 consists of 12 residues.

The CDR3 is CASSTSGNTEAFF. CDR3 DNA: TGTGCCAGTAGCACCTCAGGGAACACTGAAGCTTTCTTT. The V call is TRBV19, the J call TRBJ1-1; no firm D call. The germline V gene has CDR1 LNHDA and CDR2 SQIVND (reference sequence). V was trimmed by 6 bases and J by 1 base, leaving 9 bases between them. The CDR3 consists of 13 residues.

This clone has a handful of counts. The gene calls are TRBV6-6 and TRBJ2-1; 11 bases line up with TRBD2. Unmatched junction bases numbered 5, after V lost 6 bases and J lost 4 bases. The CDR3 has 15 residues. CDR1 is MNHNY, CDR2 SVGAGI, per germline (reference sequence). CDR3 region: CASRPGLAEYNEQFF. DNA of the CDR3: TGTGCCAGCAGACCGGGACTAGCGGAATACAATGAGCAGTTCTTC.

This clone was detected a few times. The V call is TRBV6-1, the J call TRBJ1-4, with TRBD1 as a possible D gene (6 bases). The CDR3 contains 15 residues. V dropped 5 bases and J dropped 0 bases, with 10 bases sitting between them. Per germline, CDR1 MNHNS and CDR2 SASEGT. CDR3 region: CASSKDSATNEKLFF. The CDR3 DNA sequence: TGTGCCAGCAGTAAGGACAGTGCAACTAATGAAAAACTGTTTTTT.

About this clone itself: One end of the junction does not line up with germline, which may come from a read error. V and J are TRBV5-6 and TRBJ2-5, with D unresolved. The CDR3 contains 14 residues. Germline V gene sequence: CDR1 SGHDT, CDR2 YYEEEE. CDR3 sequence reads: CVSSLITYQETQYF. CDR3 nucleotides: TGTGTCAGCAGCCTAATAACGTACCAAGAGACCCAGTACTTC. The variable domain in full, completed from reference TRBV5-6 and TRBJ2-5, reads DAGVTQSPTHLIKTRGQQVTLRCSPKSGHDTVSWYQQALGQGPQFIFQYYEEEERQRGNFPDRFSGHQFPNYSSELNVNALLLGDSALYLCVSSLITYQETQYFGPGTRLLVL.

The chain carries TRBV4-1 and TRBJ2-1; TRBD2 agrees at 7 bases. CDR1 is MGHRA and CDR2 is YSYEKL in the germline V gene. V lost 0 bases to trimming and J lost 4 bases; unmatched junction nucleotides: 6. The CDR3 runs to 16 residues. The CDR3 sequence: CASSQDGLAVYNEQFF. DNA for the CDR3: TGCGCCAGCAGCCAAGATGGGCTAGCGGTATACAATGAGCAGTTCTTC.

This clone occurred once. The V and J genes are TRBV7-9 and TRBJ2-1; D is ambiguous. The CDR3 totals 14 residues. Germline CDR1 and CDR2: SEHNR and FQNEAQ (reference sequence). The V and J ends lost 7 bases and 6 bases respectively, with 16 bases between them. CDR3 nucleotides: TGTGCCAGCACCCTGACGGAGCGAGTCAATGAGCAGTTCTTC. Amino acids: CASTLTERVNEQFF.

The chain combines TRBV18 with TRBJ1-4; the D is unclear. The germline V gene encodes CDR1 KGHSH and CDR2 LQKENI. V lost 3 bases and J 12 bases, leaving 11 bases between the germline ends. The CDR3 contains 12 residues. For the CDR3, the DNA is TGTGCCAGCTCACCCCAGACTGCGGAACTGTTTTTT. As protein: CASSPQTAELFF.

The sample holds a few counts of this clone. The chain couples TRBV6-5 to TRBJ1-5; D unresolved. The CDR3 is 14 amino acids. Germline CDR1 and CDR2: MNHEY and SVGAGI. With 0 bases removed from V and 3 bases from J, the gap between germline ends came to 6 bases. The CDR3 region is CASSYSGVNQPQHF. CDR3 sequence (DNA): TGTGCCAGCAGTTACTCAGGAGTCAATCAGCCCCAGCATTTT.